The present T cell receptor (beta chain) was sequenced within a study of blood T cells in healthy people across ages. Overall study results and limits: Changes seen in expanded clonotypes were possibly confounded by donor CMV status left unknown. Strongly correlated with naive T cell percentage was TCR beta diversity.

Donors ranged from about 6 to 90 years old and were healthy Caucasians in Russia. PCR was performed a second time for roughly 7 to 12 cycles using a sample-barcoded 5' primer and a J-beta primer mix. A single record per CDR3 protein comes from TCRdb applying MiXCR to the 5' RACE reads. This table holds about 1.5 million distinct CDR3 sequences, approximately 38% found once. Trimming stripped 4 bases from V and 8 bases from J, with 11 bases between. The germline V gene has CDR1 SQVTM and CDR2 ANQGSEA. CDR3 length: 11 amino acids. This clonotype was detected only a few times. Its antigen is undetermined.

The sequenced sample consisted of blood. This TCR derives from a woman aged 18-35 years in good health. This chain links TRBV29-1 with TRBJ1-2; no clear D. As DNA, the CDR3 is TGCAGCGTTGTGGAGGTCCCGGGCTACACCTTC. This encodes CSVVEVPGYTF.